This entry is about one T cell receptor beta chain. Its specificity is not known. TCRdb used MiXCR to reprocess the 5' RACE reads, holding one entry per CDR3 protein. Among roughly 370,000 distinct CDR3 sequences listed, 16% were seen once. The data stem from a study of T-cell memory formation after mild COVID-19. Looking at the study overall: TCR clusters largely stayed donor specific. Overall study findings and caveats: What remained unconfirmed was the SARS-CoV-2 specificity of second-wave clones peaking on day 37. The study detected some responding clones in pre-infection memory, suggesting cross-reactive memory joined. CD4/CD8 balance characterized clones contracting day 15 to 85, and CD4+ skew characterized later expanders.

This CDR3 is 13 amino acids long. Germline loops: CDR1 SGHRS, CDR2 YFSETQ. V was cut by 5 bases and J by 2 bases, with 10 bases left in between. Sequences were obtained from PBMCs or a T cell subset sorted from them (not recorded which). This sequence was found in a man between 18 and 35 years old who had mild COVID-19 (a few samples of this study predate the infection). Cell type and time point are not known. This rearrangement joins TRBV5-1 to TRBJ1-2, with TRBD1 as a possible D gene (6 bases). The CDR3 DNA is TGCGCCAGCAGACCTACAGGGAACTATGGCTACACCTTC. Protein: CASRPTGNYGYTF.